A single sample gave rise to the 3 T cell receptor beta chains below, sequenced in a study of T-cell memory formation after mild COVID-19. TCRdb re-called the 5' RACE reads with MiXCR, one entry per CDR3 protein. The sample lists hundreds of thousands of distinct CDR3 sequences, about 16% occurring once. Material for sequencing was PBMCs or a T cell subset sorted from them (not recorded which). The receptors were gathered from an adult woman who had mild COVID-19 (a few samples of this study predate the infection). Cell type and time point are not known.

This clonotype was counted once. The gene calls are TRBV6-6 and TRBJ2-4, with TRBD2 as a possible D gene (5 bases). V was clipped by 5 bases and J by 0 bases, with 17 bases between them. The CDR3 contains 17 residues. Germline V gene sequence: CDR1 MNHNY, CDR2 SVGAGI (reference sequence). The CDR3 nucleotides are TGTGCCAGCAGTAGAGGGTTGACCGGCCTAGCCAAAAACATTCAGTACTTC. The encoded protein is CASSRGLTGLAKNIQYF.

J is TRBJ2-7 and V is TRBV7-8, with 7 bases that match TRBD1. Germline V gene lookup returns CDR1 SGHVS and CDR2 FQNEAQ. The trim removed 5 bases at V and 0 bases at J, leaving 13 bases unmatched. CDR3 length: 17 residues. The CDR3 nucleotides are TGTGCCAGCAGCCCTCACCTTTGGACAGGCAGCTCCTACGAGCAGTACTTC. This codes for CASSPHLWTGSSYEQYF.

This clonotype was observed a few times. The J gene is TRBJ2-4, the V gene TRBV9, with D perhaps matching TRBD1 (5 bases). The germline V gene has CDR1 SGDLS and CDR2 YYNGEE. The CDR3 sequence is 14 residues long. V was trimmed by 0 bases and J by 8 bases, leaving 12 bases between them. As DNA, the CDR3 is TGTGCCAGCAGCGTAGATCAGGGTGGGGACATTCAGTACTTC. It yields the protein CASSVDQGGDIQYF. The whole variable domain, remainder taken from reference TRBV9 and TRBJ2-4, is DSGVTQTPKHLITATGQRVTLRCSPRSGDLSVYWYQQSLDQGLQFLIQYYNGEERAKGNILERFSAQQFPDLHSELNLSSLELGDSALYFCASSVDQGGDIQYFGAGTRLSVL.